This TCR beta chain was profiled in a study of beta chain features in type 1 diabetes. Study-level results: VDJ junctions sequenced from type 1 diabetes patients showed fewer insertions and more deletions. In every one of the four CD4+ subsets, TCRB CDR3s were moderately but significantly shorter in Type 1 diabetes patients. Any role of HLA type in TCRB rearrangement remained unresolved here.

CDR1 MNHEY and CDR2 SVGAGI come from the germline V gene. V lost 7 bases and J 5 bases, leaving 20 bases between the germline ends. The CDR3 is 15 residues long. As every portion of the isolated RNA was reverse transcribed, the sequencing read expressed TCRB transcripts. Libraries were prepared by immunoSEQ multiplex PCR; TCRdb keeps only in-frame clonotypes and omits some of them. The sample consists of almost 350,000 clones, roughly 8% of them appearing once. This clone was counted between two and nine times. Its specificity is unknown. This TCR was sampled from a woman aged 18-29 years in good health. The genes are TRBV6-5 and TRBJ2-5; D possibly corresponds to TRBD2 (6 bases). The specimen was central memory CD4+ T cells from blood. Here the CDR3 DNA reads TGTGCCAGCACTCCATTGGAGGGATCGAGGGAGACCCAGTACTTC. Amino acids: CASTPLEGSRETQYF.